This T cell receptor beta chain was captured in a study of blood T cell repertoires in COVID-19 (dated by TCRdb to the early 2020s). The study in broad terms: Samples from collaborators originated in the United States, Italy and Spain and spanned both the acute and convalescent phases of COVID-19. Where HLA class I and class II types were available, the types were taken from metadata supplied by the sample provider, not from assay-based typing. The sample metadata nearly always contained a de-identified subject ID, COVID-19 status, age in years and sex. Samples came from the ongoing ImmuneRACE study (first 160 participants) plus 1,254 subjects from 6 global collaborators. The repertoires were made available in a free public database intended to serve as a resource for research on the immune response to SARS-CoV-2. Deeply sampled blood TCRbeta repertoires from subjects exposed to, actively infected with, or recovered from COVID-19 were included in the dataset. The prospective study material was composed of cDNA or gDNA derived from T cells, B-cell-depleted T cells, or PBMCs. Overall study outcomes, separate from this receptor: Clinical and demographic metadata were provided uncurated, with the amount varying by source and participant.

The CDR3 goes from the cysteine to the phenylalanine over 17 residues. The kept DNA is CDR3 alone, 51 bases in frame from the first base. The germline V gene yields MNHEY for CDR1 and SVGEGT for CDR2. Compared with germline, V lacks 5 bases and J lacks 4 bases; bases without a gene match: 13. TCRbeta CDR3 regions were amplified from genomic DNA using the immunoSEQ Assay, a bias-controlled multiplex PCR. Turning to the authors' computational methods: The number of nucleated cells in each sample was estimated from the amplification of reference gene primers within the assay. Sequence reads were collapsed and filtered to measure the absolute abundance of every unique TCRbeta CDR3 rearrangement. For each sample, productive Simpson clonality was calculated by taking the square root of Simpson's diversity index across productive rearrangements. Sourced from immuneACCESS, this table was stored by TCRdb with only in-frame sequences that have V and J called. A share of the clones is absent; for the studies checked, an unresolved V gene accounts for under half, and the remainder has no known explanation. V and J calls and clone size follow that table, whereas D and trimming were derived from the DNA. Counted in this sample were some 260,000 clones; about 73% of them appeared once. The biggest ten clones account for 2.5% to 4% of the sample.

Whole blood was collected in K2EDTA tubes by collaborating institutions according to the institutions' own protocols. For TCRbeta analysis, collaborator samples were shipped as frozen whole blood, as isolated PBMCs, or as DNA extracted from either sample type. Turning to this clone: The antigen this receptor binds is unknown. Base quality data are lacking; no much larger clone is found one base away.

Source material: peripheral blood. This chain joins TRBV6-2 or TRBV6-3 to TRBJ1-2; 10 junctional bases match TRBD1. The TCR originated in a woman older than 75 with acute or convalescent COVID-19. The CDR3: CASSRSLRGQGSYGYTF. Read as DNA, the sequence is TGTGCCAGCAGTCGCTCCTTGAGGGGACAGGGGAGCTATGGCTACACCTTC.